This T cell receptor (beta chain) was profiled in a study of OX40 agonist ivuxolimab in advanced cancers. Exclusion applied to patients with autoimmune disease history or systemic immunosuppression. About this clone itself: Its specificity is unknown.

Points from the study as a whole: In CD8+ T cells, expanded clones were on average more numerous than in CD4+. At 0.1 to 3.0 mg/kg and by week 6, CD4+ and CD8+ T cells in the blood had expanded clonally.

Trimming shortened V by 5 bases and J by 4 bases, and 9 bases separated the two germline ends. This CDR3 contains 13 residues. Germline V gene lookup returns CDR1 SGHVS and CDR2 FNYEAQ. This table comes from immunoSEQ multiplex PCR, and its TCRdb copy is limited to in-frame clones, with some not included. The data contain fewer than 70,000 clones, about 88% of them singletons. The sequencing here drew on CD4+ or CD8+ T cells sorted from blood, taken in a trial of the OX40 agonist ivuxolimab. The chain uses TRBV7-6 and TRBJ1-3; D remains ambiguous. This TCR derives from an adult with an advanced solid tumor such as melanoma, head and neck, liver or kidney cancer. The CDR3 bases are TGTGCCAGCAGCGTCCAAAGCGGAAACACCATATATTTT. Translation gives CASSVQSGNTIYF.